This T cell receptor beta chain derives from a study of cytomegalovirus exposure and HLA in healthy donors. Use of 60 Vbeta and 13 Jbeta primers characterized the PCR. The method was immunoSEQ multiplex PCR; TCRdb's version includes in-frame clones alone and lacks a portion of them. The sample yields roughly 100,000 clones, roughly 80% seen once. On this clone: The target antigen is unknown.

Study-wide results and caveats: In an earlier analysis, about 87% or about 30%: the productive usage of most TCR beta V segments.

Trimming removed 4 bases at V and 5 bases at J, with 15 bases between. The CDR3 runs to 14 residues. CDR1 and CDR2 from the germline V gene are SGHTS and YDEGEE. The source of this sequence is a female donor in good health and CMV-seronegative. This rearrangement joins TRBV5-8 to TRBJ2-5, with D maybe TRBD2 (6 bases). The sequencing input was PBMCs. In DNA form, the CDR3 reads TGTGCCAGCAGCCGGGGACTCACCAAGGAGACCCAGTACTTC. Encoded protein: CASSRGLTKETQYF.